This T cell receptor beta chain was obtained from a study of T cells in localized non-small cell lung cancer (dated by TCRdb to the early 2020s). For the study in its entirety: The study examined T cell repertoires in approximately 240 patients with early-stage NSCLC and compared tumors with uninvolved tumor-adjacent lungs. The cohort was made up of under 250 treatment-naive NSCLC patients whose localized lung tumors had been resected. The mean age of the NSCLC patients was under 70 years, with approximately 130 men and 100 to 110 women.

TCR beta CDR3 regions were sequenced from DNA using the immunoSEQ Assay. The authors processed their data as follows. To compute T cell density, TCR beta template counts were normalized to usable DNA, which was estimated by amplifying housekeeping genes. Using the preseqR package, richness was estimated by extrapolating to 120,000 templates for tissue samples and 400,000 templates for PBMC samples. Clonality was defined by subtracting Pielou's evenness from one. Tissue-enriched TCRs were identified by differential abundance testing using productive amino-acid clonotypes, minimum total count 5 and alpha 0.1. The Jaccard Index and the Morisita Overlap Index were used to measure how much the repertoires overlapped between compartments. GLIPH clustered TCR beta CDR3s with public tetramer-defined viral CDR3s; viral motifs required at least three viral sequences plus V-gene enrichment. TCRdb took over this immuneACCESS table, retaining in-frame rearrangements with V and J assigned. Such tables are incomplete; in checked studies, under half of the missing clones stem from an unresolved V gene, and the remainder is unexplained. From that table come the V and J calls and clone size; the DNA was used to work out D and trimming. The sample includes 20,000 or so clones, with approximately 80% observed a single time. Of the sample, about 4.6% is held by the ten largest clones.

At diagnosis, tumor, uninvolved tumor-adjacent lung and peripheral blood were collected and then preserved as a mix of FFPE and fresh-frozen material. Blood samples were analyzed as peripheral blood mononuclear cells for TCR repertoire profiling. The research as a whole found: Uninvolved tumor-adjacent lung showed the highest T cell clonality, higher than tumor, which suggests more focused antigenic responses in the adjacent lung. Because multi-region tumor sequencing was not done, intratumor heterogeneity could not be ruled out. Longer overall survival was associated with higher blood T cell density, whereas shorter survival was associated with higher adjacent-lung clonality. Because of the exploratory design, TCR variables were selected using unadjusted p-values without false-discovery rate correction. Of the top 100 tumor clones, a median of approximately 60 were detected in paired uninvolved adjacent lung; roughly 29 were also among that lung's top 100.

The germline V end is reduced by 5 bases and the J end by 4 bases; junction bases left unmatched: 8. From the cysteine up to the phenylalanine, the CDR3 has a length of 15 residues. Just the 45-base CDR3 DNA is kept, in frame starting at base 1. CDR1 and CDR2 (LNHNV, YYDKDF) derive from the germline V gene (reference sequence). As to this clone: Its recognized antigen is unknown. No per-base quality is available; no much larger clone lies one base away.

The sequenced sample was peripheral blood, obtained before any cancer treatment. The receptor's source is a man aged 35 to 70 with stage I lung adenocarcinoma. The rearranged segments are TRBV15 and TRBJ2-1; 7 nucleotides in the junction match TRBD1. The nucleotides read TGTGCCACCAGCGGCCGGGACAGAGTTTACAATGAGCAGTTCTTC. This codes for CATSGRDRVYNEQFF. Reference TRBV15 and TRBJ2-1 proteins supply the regions before and after the CDR3; the full variable domain is: DAMVIQNPRYQVTQFGKPVTLSCSQTLNHNVMYWYQQKSSQAPKLLFHYYDKDFNNEADTPDNFQSRRPNTSFCFLDIRSPGLGDTAMYLCATSGRDRVYNEQFFGPGTRLTVL.